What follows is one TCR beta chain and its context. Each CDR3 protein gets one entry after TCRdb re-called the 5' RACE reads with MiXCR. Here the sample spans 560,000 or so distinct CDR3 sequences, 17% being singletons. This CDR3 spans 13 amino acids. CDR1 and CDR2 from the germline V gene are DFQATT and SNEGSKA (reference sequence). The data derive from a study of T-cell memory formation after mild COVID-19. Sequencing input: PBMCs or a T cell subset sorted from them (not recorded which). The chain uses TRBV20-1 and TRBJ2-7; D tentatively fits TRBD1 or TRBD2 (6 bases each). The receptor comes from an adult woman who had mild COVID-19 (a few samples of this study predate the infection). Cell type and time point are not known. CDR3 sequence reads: CSAPRGHSYEQYF. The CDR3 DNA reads TGCAGCGCCCCCCGGGGGCACTCCTACGAGCAGTACTTC.